This T cell receptor (beta chain) originates from a study of blood T cell repertoires in COVID-19. The CDR3 length is 13 residues. CDR1 and CDR2 from the germline V gene are LNHDA and SQIVND (reference sequence). Trimming took 3 bases from V and 3 from J, leaving 8 bases between them. Some clones are missing from TCRdb's copy, which holds only in-frame ones; the method was immunoSEQ multiplex PCR. The sample carries 300,000 to 350,000 clones, more than 80% recorded once. Source material: peripheral blood. The TCR comes from a woman under 40 with COVID-19, enrolled during active disease. The genes are TRBV19 and TRBJ2-5; D gene uncertain. Here the CDR3 reads CASSMGSKETQYF. The DNA of the CDR3 is TGTGCCAGTAGTATGGGTAGCAAAGAGACCCAGTACTTC.